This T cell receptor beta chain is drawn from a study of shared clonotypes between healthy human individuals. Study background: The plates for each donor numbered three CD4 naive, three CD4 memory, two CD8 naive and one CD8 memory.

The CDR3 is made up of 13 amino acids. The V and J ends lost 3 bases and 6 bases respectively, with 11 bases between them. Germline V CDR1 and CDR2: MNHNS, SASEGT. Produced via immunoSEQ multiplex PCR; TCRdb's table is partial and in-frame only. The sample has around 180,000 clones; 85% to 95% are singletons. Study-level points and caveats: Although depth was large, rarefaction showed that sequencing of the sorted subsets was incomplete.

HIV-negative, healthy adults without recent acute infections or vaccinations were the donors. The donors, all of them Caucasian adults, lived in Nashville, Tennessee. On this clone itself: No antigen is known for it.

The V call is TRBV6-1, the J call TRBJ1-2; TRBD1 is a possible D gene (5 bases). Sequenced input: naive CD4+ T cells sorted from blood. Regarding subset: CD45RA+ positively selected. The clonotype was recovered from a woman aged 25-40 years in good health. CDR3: CASSDGPGHGYTF. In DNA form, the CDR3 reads TGTGCCAGCAGTGATGGGCCAGGGCATGGCTACACCTTC.